A selection of T cell receptor beta chains follows, all from one sample in a study of T cells in Graves' hyperthyroidism and ophthalmopathy. MiXCR was run by TCRdb on the multiplex PCR reads, yielding one entry per CDR3 protein. The data contain hundreds of thousands of distinct CDR3 sequences, 15% to 19% of them seen just once; the ten biggest clones take up around a quarter. The sequenced sample was blood. Every receptor here comes from a woman between 18 and 30 years old with Graves' hyperthyroidism that later progressed to Graves' ophthalmopathy. Both conserved end residues are part of each CDR3. A D gene is named only where the DNA matches it firmly. Part of the rows lack a size; the others show once, few, many or a class for expanded clones.

CDR3: CASSHGSGYTF; DNA: TGTGCCAGCAGCCACGGCAGTGGCTACACCTTC; size: many; J: TRBJ1-2; D: .; V: TRBV3-1
CDR3: CASSPRQATNEKLFF; DNA: TGTGCCAGCAGCCCTCGACAGGCAACTAATGAAAAACTGTTTTTT; size: many; J: TRBJ1-4; D: .; V: TRBV11-2
CDR3: CSASGRVESSYNEQFF; DNA: TGCAGTGCTAGTGGGAGGGTGGAGAGCTCCTACAATGAGCAGTTCTTC; size: .; J: TRBJ2-1; D: TRBD2; V: TRBV20-1
CDR3: CASRRGSGSGGGYTQYF; DNA: TGTGCCAGCAGGAGAGGGTCCGGTTCTGGGGGAGGTTATACGCAGTATTTT; size: many; J: TRBJ2-3; D: .; V: TRBV9
CDR3: CASSFIAETSYEQYF; DNA: TGTGCCAGCAGTTTTATAGCGGAGACCTCCTACGAGCAGTACTTC; size: .; J: TRBJ2-7; D: .; V: TRBV28
CDR3: CASSLGQGFYEQYF; DNA: TGTGCCAGCAGCCTGGGACAGGGGTTCTACGAGCAGTACTTC; size: many; J: TRBJ2-7; D: TRBD1; V: TRBV13
CDR3: CASSPTGSSGEQYF; DNA: TGTGCCAGCAGCCCGACAGGGAGTTCCGGCGAGCAGTACTTC; size: many; J: TRBJ2-7; D: TRBD1; V: TRBV3-1
CDR3: CASRKDRAREQYF; DNA: TGTGCCAGCAGAAAGGACAGGGCCCGAGAGCAGTACTTC; size: many; J: TRBJ2-7; D: TRBD1; V: TRBV28
CDR3: CASSYSRDSYGYTF; DNA: TGTGCCAGCAGTTACTCGAGGGACAGCTATGGCTACACCTTC; size: many; J: TRBJ1-2; D: TRBD1; V: TRBV6-5
CDR3: CSARDLLLTENTEAFF; DNA: TGCAGTGCTAGAGACCTCTTACTGACGGAGAACACTGAAGCTTTCTTT; size: few; J: TRBJ1-1; D: .; V: TRBV20-1
CDR3: CASREGRYEQYF; DNA: TGTGCCTCCCGGGAGGGCCGTTACGAGCAGTACTTC; size: few; J: TRBJ2-7; D: TRBD2; V: TRBV28
CDR3: CSARRGLETQYF; DNA: TGCAGTGCGCGACGGGGGCTTGAGACCCAGTACTTC; size: many; J: TRBJ2-5; D: .; V: TRBV20-1
CDR3: CASTPGPAGVLTEAFF; DNA: TGTGCCAGCACCCCCGGTCCCGCAGGGGTCTTGACTGAAGCTTTCTTT; size: many; J: TRBJ1-1; D: .; V: TRBV7-8
CDR3: CSVETREPLHGEQFF; DNA: TGCAGCGTTGAAACCCGGGAGCCCTTACATGGTGAGCAGTTCTTC; size: .; J: TRBJ2-1; D: .; V: TRBV29-1
CDR3: CASSPQTAKSYGYTF; DNA: TGTGCCAGCAGCCCCCAGACAGCGAAATCCTATGGCTACACCTTC; size: few; J: TRBJ1-2; D: .; V: TRBV5-6
CDR3: CASSQGAFNQPQHF; DNA: TGTGCCAGCAGCCAGGGGGCCTTCAATCAGCCCCAGCATTTT; size: many; J: TRBJ1-5; D: TRBD1; V: TRBV2
CDR3: CSARDTRLAGGGELFF; DNA: TGCAGTGCTAGAGATACGAGACTAGCGGGAGGTGGGGAGCTGTTTTTT; size: many; J: TRBJ2-2; D: TRBD2; V: TRBV20-1
CDR3: CASSYSRDQPQHF; DNA: TGTGCCAGCAGTTACAGTCGCGATCAGCCCCAGCATTTT; size: many; J: TRBJ1-5; D: .; V: TRBV6-2/TRBV6-3
CDR3: CASKGLAGYNEQFF; DNA: TGCGCCAGCAAGGGACTAGCGGGTTACAATGAGCAGTTCTTC; size: few; J: TRBJ2-1; D: TRBD2; V: TRBV10-2
CDR3: CASSVGLAGPDTQYF; DNA: TGTGCCAGCAGCGTAGGACTAGCGGGACCAGATACGCAGTATTTT; size: .; J: TRBJ2-3; D: TRBD2; V: TRBV9
CDR3: CSGGEKGLAGDTQYF; DNA: TGCAGCGGGGGGGAAAAGGGACTAGCGGGAGATACGCAGTATTTT; size: many; J: TRBJ2-3; D: TRBD2; V: TRBV29-1
CDR3: CASSPYPAGGRSYEQYF; DNA: TGTGCCAGCAGCCCCTACCCAGCGGGAGGACGCTCCTACGAGCAGTACTTC; size: many; J: TRBJ2-7; D: TRBD2; V: TRBV11-1
CDR3: CASSKRGLSGNTIYF; DNA: TGTGCCAGCAGTAAAAGAGGGCTCTCTGGAAACACCATATATTTT; size: many; J: TRBJ1-3; D: .; V: TRBV28
CDR3: CASSYSDRDRFRQPQHF; DNA: TGTGCCAGCAGTTACTCCGACAGGGATCGGTTTCGTCAGCCCCAGCATTTT; size: .; J: TRBJ1-5; D: TRBD1; V: TRBV6-2/TRBV6-3
CDR3: CASSKLANEKLFF; DNA: TGTGCCAGCAGTAAGTTGGCTAATGAAAAACTGTTTTTT; size: few; J: TRBJ1-4; D: .; V: TRBV5-5
CDR3: CASIPRTLQETQYF; DNA: TGTGCCAGCATTCCAAGGACACTACAAGAGACCCAGTACTTC; size: .; J: TRBJ2-5; D: .; V: TRBV27
CDR3: CSAPEFMDNDYEQYF; DNA: TGCAGTGCTCCCGAGTTCATGGACAATGACTACGAGCAGTACTTC; size: .; J: TRBJ2-7; D: .; V: TRBV20-1
CDR3: CSAREAGGATNTQYF; DNA: TGCAGTGCTAGAGAGGCCGGGGGGGCCACAAATACGCAGTATTTT; size: few; J: TRBJ2-3; D: TRBD2; V: TRBV20-1
CDR3: CATSRGRERGTDTQYF; DNA: TGTGCCACCAGCAGAGGTCGGGAGCGGGGCACAGATACGCAGTATTTT; size: .; J: TRBJ2-3; D: .; V: TRBV15
CDR3: CASSIGGSLYEQYF; DNA: TGTGCCAGTAGTATAGGCGGGAGCCTCTACGAGCAGTACTTC; size: .; J: TRBJ2-7; D: TRBD2; V: TRBV19
CDR3: CSAPGPYTDTQYF; DNA: TGCAGTGCCCCCGGACCGTACACAGATACGCAGTATTTT; size: many; J: TRBJ2-3; D: .; V: TRBV20-1
CDR3: CASSQGGLAGNSYNEQFF; DNA: TGTGCCAGCAGTCAGGGGGGACTAGCGGGAAACTCCTACAATGAGCAGTTCTTC; size: few; J: TRBJ2-1; D: TRBD2; V: TRBV27
CDR3: CASSYRISSYNEQFF; DNA: TGTGCCAGTAGTTACAGGATCTCTTCCTACAATGAGCAGTTCTTC; size: .; J: TRBJ2-1; D: .; V: TRBV19
CDR3: CAFYRQGAGNEQFF; DNA: TGTGCCTTTTACCGACAGGGGGCGGGCAATGAGCAGTTCTTC; size: few; J: TRBJ2-1; D: TRBD1; V: TRBV30
CDR3: CATRSYGYTF; DNA: TGTGCCACCAGAAGCTATGGCTACACCTTC; size: many; J: TRBJ1-2; D: .; V: TRBV28
CDR3: CGSTGGGSEAFF; DNA: TGTGGCAGCACGGGAGGAGGCTCTGAAGCTTTCTTT; size: few; J: TRBJ1-1; D: .; V: TRBV12-3/TRBV12-4
CDR3: CASSSGTSRSGELFF; DNA: TGTGCCAGCAGTTCCGGGACTAGCAGGTCCGGGGAGCTGTTTTTT; size: many; J: TRBJ2-2; D: TRBD2; V: TRBV28
CDR3: CAWSAPQGRYEQYF; DNA: TGTGCCTGGAGTGCCCCTCAGGGGAGGTACGAGCAGTACTTC; size: few; J: TRBJ2-7; D: .; V: TRBV30
CDR3: CASENLDRYNEQFF; DNA: TGTGCCAGCGAAAACCTCGACAGGTACAATGAGCAGTTCTTC; size: many; J: TRBJ2-1; D: .; V: TRBV7-8
CDR3: CASSQVWGSTEAFF; DNA: TGTGCCAGCAGCCAAGTATGGGGGAGCACTGAAGCTTTCTTT; size: many; J: TRBJ1-1; D: .; V: TRBV3-1
CDR3: CASSPEYETGVSHEQYF; DNA: TGTGCCAGCAGCCCCGAATACGAGACAGGGGTCAGCCACGAGCAGTACTTC; size: few; J: TRBJ2-7; D: TRBD1; V: TRBV3-1
CDR3: CATSEGPFSREKLFF; DNA: TGTGCCACCAGTGAGGGACCGTTCAGTAGGGAAAAACTGTTTTTT; size: .; J: TRBJ1-4; D: .; V: TRBV6-1
CDR3: CASSLSMIRRAGPNTGELFF; DNA: TGTGCCAGCAGCTTGTCAATGATCCGCAGGGCGGGCCCGAACACCGGGGAGCTGTTTTTT; size: many; J: TRBJ2-2; D: .; V: TRBV7-2
CDR3: CASSQHLGSWDTQYF; DNA: TGTGCCAGCAGCCAACACCTCGGGAGTTGGGATACGCAGTATTTT; size: many; J: TRBJ2-3; D: .; V: TRBV3-1
CDR3: CASSITRSRGSYNEQFF; DNA: TGTGCCAGCAGCATCACCCGTAGCAGGGGCTCCTACAATGAGCAGTTCTTC; size: .; J: TRBJ2-1; D: .; V: TRBV9
CDR3: CASSLAGKGWETQYF; DNA: TGTGCCAGCAGTTTAGCGGGTAAAGGCTGGGAGACCCAGTACTTC; size: many; J: TRBJ2-5; D: .; V: TRBV28
CDR3: CASSLVYTKGVGELFF; DNA: TGTGCCAGCAGTTTAGTCTATACAAAAGGGGTCGGGGAGCTGTTTTTT; size: many; J: TRBJ2-2; D: .; V: TRBV28
CDR3: CSATGGEYFEQYF; DNA: TGCAGTGCTACCGGGGGCGAGTACTTCGAGCAGTACTTC; size: many; J: TRBJ2-7; D: .; V: TRBV20-1
CDR3: CATSSASGGFQETQYF; DNA: TGTGCCACCAGTTCGGCTAGCGGGGGGTTTCAAGAGACCCAGTACTTC; size: many; J: TRBJ2-5; D: TRBD2; V: TRBV24-1
CDR3: CASSAKTSGSRNEQFF; DNA: TGTGCCAGCAGTGCCAAGACTAGCGGGAGTAGAAATGAGCAGTTCTTC; size: many; J: TRBJ2-1; D: TRBD2; V: TRBV2
CDR3: CASSKEGEYEQYF; DNA: TGTGCCAGCAGTAAGGAGGGAGAATACGAGCAGTACTTC; size: many; J: TRBJ2-7; D: .; V: TRBV27
CDR3: CASTPQRGSYTRELFF; DNA: TGTGCCAGTACACCCCAGCGCGGGTCCTACACCAGGGAGCTGTTTTTT; size: .; J: TRBJ2-2; D: .; V: TRBV18
CDR3: CASTTGEQYF; DNA: TGTGCCAGCACGACCGGCGAGCAGTACTTC; size: many; J: TRBJ2-7; D: .; V: TRBV6-1
CDR3: CASSFGGSTQETQYF; DNA: TGCGCCAGCAGCTTTGGCGGGAGTACCCAAGAGACCCAGTACTTC; size: .; J: TRBJ2-5; D: TRBD2; V: TRBV5-1
CDR3: CASSLTGPTGELFF; DNA: TGTGCCAGCAGTTTAACGGGCCCCACCGGGGAGCTGTTTTTT; size: many; J: TRBJ2-2; D: .; V: TRBV28
CDR3: CSVARDLDYEQYF; DNA: TGCAGCGTCGCCAGGGATTTGGACTACGAGCAGTACTTC; size: once; J: TRBJ2-7; D: .; V: TRBV29-1